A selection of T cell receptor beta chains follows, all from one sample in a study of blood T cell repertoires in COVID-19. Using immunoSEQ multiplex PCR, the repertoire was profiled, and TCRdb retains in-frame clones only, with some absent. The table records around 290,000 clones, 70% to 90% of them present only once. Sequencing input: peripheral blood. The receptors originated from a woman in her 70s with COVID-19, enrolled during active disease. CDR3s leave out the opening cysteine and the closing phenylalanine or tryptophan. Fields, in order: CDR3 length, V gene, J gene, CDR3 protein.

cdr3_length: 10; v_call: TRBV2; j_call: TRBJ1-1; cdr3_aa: ASSPGHLEAF
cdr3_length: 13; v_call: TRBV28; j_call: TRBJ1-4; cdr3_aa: ASTNAGQGGEKLF
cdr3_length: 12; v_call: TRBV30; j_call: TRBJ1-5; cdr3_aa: AWSVWGGDQPQH
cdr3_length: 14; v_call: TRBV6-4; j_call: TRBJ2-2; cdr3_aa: ASIPRQGIITGELF
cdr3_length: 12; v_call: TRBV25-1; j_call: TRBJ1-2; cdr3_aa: ASKKTGDPYGYT
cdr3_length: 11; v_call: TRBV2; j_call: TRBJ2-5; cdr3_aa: AGARDREETQY
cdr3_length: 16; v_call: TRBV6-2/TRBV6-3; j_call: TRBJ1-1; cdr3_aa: ASSYQSLFQGAETEAF
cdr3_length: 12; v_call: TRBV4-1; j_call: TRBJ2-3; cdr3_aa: ASSQDPRPDTQY
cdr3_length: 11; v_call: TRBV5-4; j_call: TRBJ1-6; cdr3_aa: ASSLAAQSPLH
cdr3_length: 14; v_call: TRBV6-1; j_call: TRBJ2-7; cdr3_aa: ASSARPGQGTYEQY
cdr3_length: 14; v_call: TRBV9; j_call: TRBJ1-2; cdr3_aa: ASSPPGKGKAYGYT
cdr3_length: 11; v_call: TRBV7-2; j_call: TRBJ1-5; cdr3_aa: ASSPRGNQPQH
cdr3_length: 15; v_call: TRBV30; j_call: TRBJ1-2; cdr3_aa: AWSVHRTGGLNYGYT
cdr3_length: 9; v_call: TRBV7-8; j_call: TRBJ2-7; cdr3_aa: ASGSSYEQY
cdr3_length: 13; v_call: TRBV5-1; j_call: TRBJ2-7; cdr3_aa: ASSLVRGLKYEQY
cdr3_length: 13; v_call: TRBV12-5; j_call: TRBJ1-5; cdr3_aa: ASGLSGHSNQPQH
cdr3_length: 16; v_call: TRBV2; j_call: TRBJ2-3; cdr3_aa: ASSEAVPSGGDTDTQY
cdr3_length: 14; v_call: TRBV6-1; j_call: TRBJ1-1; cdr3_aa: ASRELPRGEYGEAF
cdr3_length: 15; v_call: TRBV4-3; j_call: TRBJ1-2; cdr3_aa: ASSQDGRQFSNYGYT
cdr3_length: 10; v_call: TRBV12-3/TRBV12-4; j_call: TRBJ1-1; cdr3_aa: ASGGLGTEAF
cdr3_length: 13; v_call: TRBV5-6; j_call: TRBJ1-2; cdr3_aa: ASSLGTAQIYGYT
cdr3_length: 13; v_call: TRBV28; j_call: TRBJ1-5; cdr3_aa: ASSLRGLRNQPQH
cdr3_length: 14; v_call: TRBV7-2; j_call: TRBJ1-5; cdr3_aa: ASSLVRANSNQPQH